This T cell receptor beta chain was found in a study of cytomegalovirus exposure and HLA in healthy donors. CDR3 length: 15 amino acids. V shed 3 bases, J shed 1 base, and the junction held 5 bases outside the gene matches. Germline V gene data show CDR1 as MDHEN and CDR2 as SYDVKM. This table comes from immunoSEQ multiplex PCR, and its TCRdb copy is limited to in-frame clones, with some not included. The sample contains approximately 270,000 clones, about 90% of which appear only once. About this clone itself: Its target is not known.

The study's findings and limits: A few CMV-associated chains were confirmed in vitro to be specific for CMV antigens.

The receptor was isolated from a man aged 18 to 30 in good health and CMV-seropositive. This rearrangement joins TRBV28 to TRBJ2-5; 7 bases are a match to TRBD1. The source material was PBMCs. CDR3 coding DNA: TGTGCCAGCAGTTTCCTGGGACAGCCCCAAGAGACCCAGTACTTC. Translating it yields CASSFLGQPQETQYF.